This entry describes one T cell receptor beta chain. At one of its ends the junction is not consistent with the germline gene, which may arise from a read error. CDR1 and CDR2 (germline): SGHVS, FNYEAQ. This CDR3 has 12 amino acids. The data derive from a study of T cells in Graves' hyperthyroidism and ophthalmopathy. Reasons for excluding patients were uncontrolled infection, other autoimmune disease, pregnancy or lactation. Diagnosis rested on symptoms, serum thyroxine and TRAb, thyroid ultrasound, and orbital computed tomography. Amplified TCR beta CDR3 regions derived from RNA transcripts. With the HTBI primer set, the TCR CDR3 went through a first round of RT-PCR. TCRdb ran MiXCR on the multiplex PCR reads and lists one entry per CDR3 protein. The profile shows about 480,000 distinct CDR3 sequences, 24% of them singletons.

The chain recombines TRBV7-6 with TRBJ2-7; no firm D call. The sequence was obtained from a woman in her 30s with Graves' ophthalmopathy. Sample: blood. The CDR3 is CASSVVTYDQYF. The CDR3 DNA is TGTGCCAGCAGCGTAGTTACCTACGATCAGTACTTC.